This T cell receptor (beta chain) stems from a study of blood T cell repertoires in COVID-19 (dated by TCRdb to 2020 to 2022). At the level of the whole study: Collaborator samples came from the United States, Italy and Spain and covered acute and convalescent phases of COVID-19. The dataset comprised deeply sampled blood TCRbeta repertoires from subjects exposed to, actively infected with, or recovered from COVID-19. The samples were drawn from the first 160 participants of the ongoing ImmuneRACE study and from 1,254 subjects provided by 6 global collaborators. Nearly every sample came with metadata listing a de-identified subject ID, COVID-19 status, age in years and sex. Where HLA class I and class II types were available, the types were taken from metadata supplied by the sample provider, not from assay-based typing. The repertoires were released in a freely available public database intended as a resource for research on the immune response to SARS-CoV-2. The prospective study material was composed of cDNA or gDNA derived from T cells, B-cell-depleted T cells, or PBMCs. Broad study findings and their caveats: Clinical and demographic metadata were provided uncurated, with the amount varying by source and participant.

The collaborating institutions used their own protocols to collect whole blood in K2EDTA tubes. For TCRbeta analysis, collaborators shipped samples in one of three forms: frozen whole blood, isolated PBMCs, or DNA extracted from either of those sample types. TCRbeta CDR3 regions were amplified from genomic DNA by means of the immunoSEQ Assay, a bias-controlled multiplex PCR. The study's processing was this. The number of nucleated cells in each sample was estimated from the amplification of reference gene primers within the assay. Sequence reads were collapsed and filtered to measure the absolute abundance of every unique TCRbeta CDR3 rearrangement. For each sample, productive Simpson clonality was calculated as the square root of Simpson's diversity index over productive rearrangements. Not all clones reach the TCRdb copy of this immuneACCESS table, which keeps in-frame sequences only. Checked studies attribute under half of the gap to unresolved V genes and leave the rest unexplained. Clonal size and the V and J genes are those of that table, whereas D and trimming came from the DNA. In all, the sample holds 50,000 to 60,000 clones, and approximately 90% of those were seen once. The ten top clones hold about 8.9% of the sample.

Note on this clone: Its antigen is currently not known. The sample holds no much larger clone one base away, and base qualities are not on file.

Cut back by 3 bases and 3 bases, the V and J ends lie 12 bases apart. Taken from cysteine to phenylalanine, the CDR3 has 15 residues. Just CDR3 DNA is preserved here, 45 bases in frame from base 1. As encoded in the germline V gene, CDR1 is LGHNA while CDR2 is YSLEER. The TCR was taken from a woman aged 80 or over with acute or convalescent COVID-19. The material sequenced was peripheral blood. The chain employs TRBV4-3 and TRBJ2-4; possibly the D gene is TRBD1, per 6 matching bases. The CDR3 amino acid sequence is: CASSQTGMGKNIQYF. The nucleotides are TGCGCCAGCAGCCAGACAGGAATGGGCAAAAACATTCAGTACTTC.